Detailed here is one T cell receptor (beta chain). What it recognizes is unknown. Specified treatment: oral pan-JAK inhibitor, 5-10 mg twice daily. The sample originates from a study of CD8+ T cells in alopecia areata. About the research overall: Each of the treated patients was given oral tofacitinib, 5 to 10 mg twice daily, for moderate-to-severe alopecia areata. Study-wide points: Higher clonality than in normal scalp was seen in lesional scalp, especially alopecia totalis/universalis. There were many expanded lesional clones persisting in scalp and blood during tofacitinib. TCR sharing across patients was less clear than in mice, possibly HLA-related.

Following extraction, RNA underwent reverse transcription to cDNA, which served as the sequencing template. Some clones are missing from TCRdb's copy, which holds only in-frame ones; the method was immunoSEQ multiplex PCR. The top ten clones hold roughly 25% of a sample with about 140,000 clones, 82% of them seen once. This CDR3 is 11 amino acids long. V was trimmed by 6 bases and J by 5 bases, leaving 8 bases between them. Looked up from germline, CDR1 is SQVTM and CDR2 is ANQGSEA. Sample: CD8+ T cells sorted from blood, taken at week 4, from a patient treated with tofacitinib. The source is a human donor with alopecia areata. The chain has TRBV29-1 and TRBJ2-1; a possible D gene is TRBD2 (5 bases). For the CDR3, the DNA is TGCAGCGTCAGGAGGAACAATGAGCAGTTCTTC. Protein: CSVRRNNEQFF.